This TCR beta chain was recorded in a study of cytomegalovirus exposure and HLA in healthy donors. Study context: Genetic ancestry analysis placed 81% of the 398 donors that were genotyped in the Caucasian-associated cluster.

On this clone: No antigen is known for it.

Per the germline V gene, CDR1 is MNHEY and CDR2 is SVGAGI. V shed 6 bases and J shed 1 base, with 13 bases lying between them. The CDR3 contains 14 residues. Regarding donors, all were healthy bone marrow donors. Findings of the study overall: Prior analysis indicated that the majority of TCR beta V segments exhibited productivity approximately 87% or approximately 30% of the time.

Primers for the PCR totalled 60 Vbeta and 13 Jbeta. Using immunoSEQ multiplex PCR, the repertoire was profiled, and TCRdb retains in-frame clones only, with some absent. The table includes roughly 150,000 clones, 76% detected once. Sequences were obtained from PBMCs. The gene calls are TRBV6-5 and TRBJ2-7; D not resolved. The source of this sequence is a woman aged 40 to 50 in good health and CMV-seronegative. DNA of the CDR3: TGTGCCAGCAGACACCCCATGAGGTCCTACGAGCAGTACTTC. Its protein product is CASRHPMRSYEQYF.